This T cell receptor (beta chain) is from a study of CD8+ T cells in alopecia areata. The authors extracted RNA and reverse transcribed it into cDNA as the sequencing template. Some clones are missing from TCRdb's copy, which holds only in-frame ones; the method was immunoSEQ multiplex PCR. Among about 180,000 clones listed, 40% to 65% were seen once. This CDR3 has 14 amino acids. Unmatched junction bases numbered 5, after V lost 2 bases and J lost 5 bases. From germline, CDR1 is LGHNA and CDR2 YSLEER. Regarding the study as a whole: There were many expanded lesional clones persisting in scalp and blood during tofacitinib.

A remark on this clone: The antigen remains undetermined.

Sample treatment: oral pan-JAK inhibitor, 5-10 mg twice daily. The receptor was derived from a human donor with alopecia areata. This chain links TRBV4-3 with TRBJ2-5, with 7 bases matching TRBD2. Sequences were derived from CD8+ T cells sorted from blood, sampled at week 24, from a patient treated with tofacitinib. CDR3 bases: TGCGCCAGCAGCCAAACGGGGGGTTGGGAGACCCAGTACTTC. Residues: CASSQTGGWETQYF.